This section outlines one TCR beta chain sequence together with its context. Its specificity is unknown. The CDR3 totals 15 residues. The germline V gene encodes CDR1 SEHNR and CDR2 FQNEAQ (reference sequence). V lost 3 bases and J lost 0; bases outside the gene matches: 2. These data are taken from a study of beta chain features in type 1 diabetes. As for the study in general: Cell yields, age and gender were similar between patients and healthy donors.

Broader study findings: TCRB CDR3s were moderately but significantly shorter in Type 1 diabetes patients in all four CD4+ subsets. Highly expressing activated T cells could be over-counted with a cDNA template.

One heparinised blood draw averaging about 116 mL was given by each donor. TCRB transcripts that were expressed got sequenced, as all of the isolated RNA had been reverse transcribed. Approximately 3.6 million reads, on average, came from each naive, central memory and regulatory T cell sample. The table came from immunoSEQ multiplex PCR; TCRdb's copy has only in-frame clones and leaves some out. Of 150,000 to 200,000 clones listed, about 63% are singletons. The sequenced sample was naive CD4+ T cells from blood. This TCR was sampled from a young man with type 1 diabetes. The rearrangement joins TRBV7-9 to TRBJ2-5, with TRBD2 identical over 9 bases. CDR3 sequence: CASSFVAGDQETQYF. The DNA for the CDR3 is TGTGCCAGCAGCTTTGTAGCGGGGGACCAAGAGACCCAGTACTTC.